Following are 11 T cell receptor beta chains from one sample sequenced in a study of beta chain features in type 1 diabetes. Sequencing targeted expressed TCRB transcripts, as all isolated RNA had been reverse transcribed. Repertoires were generated with immunoSEQ multiplex PCR, while TCRdb's copy carries only in-frame clones and drops some. Of 390,000 or so clones listed, more than 11% are singletons. The sequencing sample was made of naive CD4+ T cells from blood. The receptor source for this set is a man under 40 in good health.

The rearrangement links TRBV29-1 to TRBJ1-2; 8 bases agree with TRBD1. The CDR3 is 17 amino acids. Losses at the gene ends were 4 bases for V and 2 bases for J; bases not matched to a gene: 15. The germline CDR1 and CDR2 sequences are SQVTM and ANQGSEA. The CDR3 is CSVVSPLGTGHNYGYTF. The CDR3 DNA reads TGCAGCGTTGTGTCCCCCTTAGGGACAGGACACAACTATGGCTACACCTTC.

This clone was counted a few times. This chain links TRBV29-1 with TRBJ1-2; D gene ambiguous. The CDR3 is 11 amino acids. From germline, CDR1 is SQVTM and CDR2 ANQGSEA. V was clipped by 4 bases and J by 7 bases, with 10 bases between them. The CDR3 DNA reads as TGCAGCGTTGGGACGTTCTCTGGCTACACCTTC. Translation gives CSVGTFSGYTF.

This clone turned up a few times. For the CDR3, the DNA is TGTGCCAGCAGCTTAAGCATGTTCGGAGAGACCCAGTACTTC. It translates to CASSLSMFGETQYF. This sequence joins TRBV7-7 and TRBJ2-5; no clear D. Germline V gives CDR1 SSHAT, CDR2 FNYEAQ (reference sequence). V lost 2 bases and J 4 bases, leaving 11 bases between the germline ends. This CDR3 region has 14 residues. Full variable domain (rest looked up from reference TRBV7-7 and TRBJ2-5): GAGVSQSPRYKVTKRGQDVTLRCDPISSHATLYWYQQALGQGPEFLTYFNYEAQPDKSGLPSDRFSAERPEGSISTLTIQRTEQRDSAMYRCASSLSMFGETQYFGPGTRLLVL.

This rearrangement joins TRBV9 to TRBJ2-1; perhaps TRBD2 as D (5 bases). V was cut by 0 bases and J by 2 bases, with 12 bases left in between. Germline CDR1 is SGDLS and CDR2 is YYNGEE. The CDR3 spans 16 residues. The CDR3 DNA reads as TGTGCCAGCAGCGTAGTCCTGGACTCCCCCTACAATGAGCAGTTCTTC. It encodes CASSVVLDSPYNEQFF.

The rearrangement uses TRBV12-5 and TRBJ1-2, with 9 nucleotides matching TRBD1. Germline V gene data show CDR1 as LGHNT and CDR2 as FRNRAP. This CDR3 is built from 13 residues. V lost 5 bases, J lost 8 bases, and 6 bases stayed unmatched. The CDR3 region has the DNA TGTGCTAGTGGTCCCCACGACAGGGGGGGCTACACCTTC. Residues: CASGPHDRGGYTF.

This clone was counted only a few times. This rearrangement joins TRBV9 to TRBJ1-1; unclear D gene. V lost 0 bases and J 11 bases, leaving 17 bases between the germline ends. Germline-derived CDR1 and CDR2 are SGDLS and YYNGEE. The CDR3 length is 14 residues. CDR3 in DNA: TGTGCCAGCAGCGTAGAGGCTTCCGGTCAGTATGCTTTCTTT. Protein product: CASSVEASGQYAFF.

The gene calls are TRBV6-5 and TRBJ1-1; D is ambiguous. The CDR3 sequence is 13 residues long. V was pared by 1 base and J by 0 bases, with 3 bases between. Germline values: CDR1 MNHEY, CDR2 SVGAGI. CDR3 amino acids: CASSYWMNTEAFF. Written as DNA, the CDR3 is TGTGCCAGCAGTTACTGGATGAACACTGAAGCTTTCTTT.

This clone was counted a few times. The genes are TRBV7-9 and TRBJ1-4, with 9 bases that match TRBD1. Germline CDR1 SEHNR, CDR2 FQNEAQ (reference sequence). After removal of 5 bases from V and 6 bases from J, the junction contained 7 bases not matched to a gene. The CDR3 totals 15 residues. In nucleotides, the CDR3 is TGTGCCAGCAGCGTTACCGGGACAGGGTATGAAAAACTGTTTTTT. It translates to CASSVTGTGYEKLFF.

This clone turned up a few times. V gene TRBV19 combines with J gene TRBJ2-1, with 7 nucleotides matching TRBD1. CDR1 is LNHDA and CDR2 is SQIVND in the germline V gene (reference sequence). This CDR3 has 15 amino acids. The ends lost 4 bases at V and 10 bases at J; junction bases unmatched: 13. Here the CDR3 DNA reads TGTGCCAGTAGTACAGAACATAAGGGGGCGCGGGAGCAGTTCTTC. Its translation: CASSTEHKGAREQFF.

This clone has more than one count but fewer than ten. This sequence joins TRBV2 and TRBJ2-7, with 7 bases fitting TRBD1. The CDR3 loop spans 16 amino acids. Germline trimming cut 6 bases from V and 0 bases from J; bases unmatched to any gene: 11. Germline CDR1 and CDR2: SNHLY and FYNNEI. The CDR3 region is CASRPTTGKSSYEQYV. As DNA, the CDR3 is TGTGCCAGCAGGCCGACGACAGGGAAGAGCTCCTACGAGCAGTACGTC.

This clone was detected a few times. J is TRBJ2-3 and V is TRBV29-1; D gene ambiguous. Per the germline V gene, CDR1 is SQVTM and CDR2 is ANQGSEA. The CDR3 runs 12 residues. V lost 6 bases and J lost 4, with 11 bases in between. DNA of the CDR3: TGCAGCGTACGGGCCAGCCCAGATACGCAGTATTTT. This translates into CSVRASPDTQYF.